This TCR beta chain was profiled in a study of OX40 agonist ivuxolimab in advanced cancers. Whole-study context: From about 20 to 79 years was the age range, with a mean of around 54 years, and roughly 83% were male. Study outcomes and limitations: The 0.1-3.0 mg/kg partial responders had among the lowest clonal expansion. Low normalized T-cell clonal expansion was also seen in some nonresponders.

Blood sampling took place at baseline, cycle 4 day 1, and cycle 7 day 1. Per germline, CDR1 ENHRY and CDR2 SYGVKD. V lost 0 bases and J 0 bases, leaving 5 bases between the germline ends. CDR3 length: 14 amino acids. This clone was picked up one time. Antigen specificity is unknown. Assay: immunoSEQ multiplex PCR; the TCRdb copy retains only in-frame clones and omits some. There are roughly 45,000 clones in the sample; about 90% occur only once, and about 35% lies in the top ten. The sequence was collected from an adult with an advanced solid tumor such as melanoma, head and neck, liver or kidney cancer. V usage is TRBV10-3 and J usage is TRBJ2-5; D unclear. This material consisted of CD4+ or CD8+ T cells sorted from blood, taken in a trial of the OX40 agonist ivuxolimab. CDR3 region: CAISESANQETQYF. The CDR3 DNA reads TGTGCCATCAGTGAGTCGGCTAACCAAGAGACCCAGTACTTC.